Listed here is a single T cell receptor beta chain. Its antigen is still unknown. Both 60 Vbeta primers and 13 Jbeta primers went into the PCR. Sequencing used immunoSEQ multiplex PCR; TCRdb keeps in-frame clones, though not all of them. The sample consists of 150,000 to 200,000 clones, approximately 71% of them appearing once. The source of the sample is a study of cytomegalovirus exposure and HLA in healthy donors. There are 15 residues in the CDR3. With 5 bases removed from V and 0 bases from J, the gap between germline ends came to 11 bases. CDR1 and CDR2 (germline): MNHEY, SVGAGI. General study findings and limits: Later analysis identified several of the most significant clusters that appeared linked to common viral pathogens. Accurate predictions that matched the HLA-A and HLA-B alleles of most subjects were reportedly made from TCR beta sequences.

Sequencing used PBMCs. This TCR came from a man aged 18 to 29 in good health and CMV-seropositive. The chain recombines TRBV6-5 with TRBJ1-5; D not certain. The CDR3 region has the DNA TGTGCCAGCAGTGGTCGGGAGTATAGCAATCAGCCCCAGCATTTT. Translating it yields CASSGREYSNQPQHF.